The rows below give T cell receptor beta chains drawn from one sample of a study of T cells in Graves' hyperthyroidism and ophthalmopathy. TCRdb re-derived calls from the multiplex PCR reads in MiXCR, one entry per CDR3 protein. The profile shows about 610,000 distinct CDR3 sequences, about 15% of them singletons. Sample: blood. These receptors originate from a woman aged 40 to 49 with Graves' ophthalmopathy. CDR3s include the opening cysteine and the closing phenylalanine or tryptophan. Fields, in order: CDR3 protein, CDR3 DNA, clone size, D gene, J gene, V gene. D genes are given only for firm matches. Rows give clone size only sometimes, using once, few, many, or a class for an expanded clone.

CASSLVGTQYF TGTGCCAGCAGCTTAGTCGGGACCCAGTACTTC many - TRBJ2-5 TRBV11-2
CASSLMNGANLNTEAFF TGTGCCAGCTCACTCATGAATGGGGCTAACCTGAACACTGAAGCTTTCTTT - - TRBJ1-1 TRBV18
CSARLEFQETQYF TGCAGTGCTAGACTGGAATTCCAAGAGACCCAGTACTTC - - TRBJ2-5 TRBV20-1
CSARDQAKNIQYF TGCAGCGCAAGGGACCAAGCCAAAAACATTCAGTACTTC many - TRBJ2-4 TRBV29-1
CASSETQLDRNNYGYTF TGCGCCAGCAGTGAGACTCAATTGGACAGGAACAACTATGGCTACACCTTC many TRBD1 TRBJ1-2 TRBV10-2
CATSDSTDQETQYF TGTGCCACCAGTGACTCGACAGACCAAGAGACCCAGTACTTC - - TRBJ2-5 TRBV24-1
CASTSPGLANIQYF TGTGCCAGCACCTCCCCGGGACTTGCAAACATTCAGTACTTC many - TRBJ2-4 TRBV28
CASSEGTGGRPTYEQYF TGTGCCAGCAGTGAAGGGACAGGGGGCCGACCTACCTACGAGCAGTACTTC - TRBD1 TRBJ2-7 TRBV6-1
CASSLGSSGLNIQYF TGCGCCAGCAGCCTAGGATCTAGCGGACTAAACATTCAGTACTTC many TRBD2 TRBJ2-4 TRBV5-1
CASSPLSGTEAFF TGTGCCAGCAGCCCGCTTAGTGGCACTGAAGCTTTCTTT many - TRBJ1-1 TRBV9
CASSLLAGGAGANVLTF TGTGCCAGCAGCTTGTTAGCGGGAGGGGCTGGGGCCAACGTCCTGACTTTC many TRBD2 TRBJ2-6 TRBV28
CASSLTFRLRANYGYTF TGCGCCAGCAGCCTTACCTTTAGGCTCAGGGCCAACTATGGCTACACCTTC many - TRBJ1-2 TRBV4-1
CAWSVIGTEAFF TGTGCCTGGAGTGTAATCGGTACTGAAGCTTTCTTT many - TRBJ1-1 TRBV30
CSAREQGGNGYTF TGCAGTGCTAGAGAACAGGGGGGTAATGGCTACACCTTC - TRBD1 TRBJ1-2 TRBV20-1
CASSPRGNQETQYF TGTGCCAGCAGCCCAAGGGGTAATCAAGAGACCCAGTACTTC many - TRBJ2-5 TRBV5-6
CASSQEGLVSYEQYF TGTGCCAGCAGCCAAGAAGGACTAGTCTCCTACGAGCAGTACTTC few TRBD2 TRBJ2-7 TRBV3-1
CASSIGTGMGTEAFF TGTGCCAGTAGTATTGGGACAGGGATGGGGACTGAAGCTTTCTTT - TRBD1 TRBJ1-1 TRBV19
CASRAGTGGSGYYGYTF TGTGCCAGCAGAGCCGGGACAGGGGGCTCGGGTTACTATGGCTACACCTTC - TRBD1 TRBJ1-2 TRBV6-1
CASSQQNSAAYEQYF TGCGCCAGCAGCCAACAAAACTCCGCAGCCTACGAGCAGTACTTC - - TRBJ2-7 TRBV4-1
CASSSLGTGDNQPQHF TGTGCCAGTAGTTCCTTAGGGACAGGGGACAATCAGCCCCAGCATTTT many TRBD1 TRBJ1-5 TRBV19
CATSDFGLAGETQYF TGTGCCACCAGTGATTTTGGACTAGCGGGGGAGACCCAGTACTTC many TRBD2 TRBJ2-5 TRBV24-1
CASSPITYTTNTGELFF TGTGCCAGCAGTCCGATTACATACACGACGAACACCGGGGAGCTGTTTTTT many - TRBJ2-2 TRBV27
CASSMTGTLLDTEAFF TGTGCCAGTAGTATGACCGGGACTCTCCTGGACACTGAAGCTTTCTTT - - TRBJ1-1 TRBV19
CASRTSASYEQYF TGTGCCAGCAGGACTAGCGCTTCCTACGAGCAGTACTTC many TRBD2 TRBJ2-7 TRBV28
CASSLSWRDVAFF TGTGCCAGCAGCCTCAGCTGGCGGGACGTAGCTTTCTTT many - TRBJ1-1 TRBV11-1